The 8 T cell receptor beta chains below come from one sample, sequenced in a study of OX40 agonist ivuxolimab in advanced cancers. Produced via immunoSEQ multiplex PCR; TCRdb's table is partial and in-frame only. This table has tens of thousands of clones, approximately 90% appearing once. Sample: CD4+ or CD8+ T cells sorted from blood, taken in a trial of the OX40 agonist ivuxolimab. These receptors were obtained from an adult with an advanced solid tumor such as melanoma, head and neck, liver or kidney cancer.

The V gene is TRBV11-2, the J gene TRBJ1-2; no clear D. Trimming left V 1 base short and J 0 bases short, with 9 bases between. Germline-derived CDR1 and CDR2 are SGHAT and FQNNGV. This CDR3 contains 15 residues. In DNA form, the CDR3 reads TGTGCCAGCAGCTTAGCGGGCAGAGCTAACTATGGCTACACCTTC. Translating gives CASSLAGRANYGYTF.

V is TRBV7-2 and J is TRBJ2-3, with a tentative D call TRBD1 (5 bases). The CDR3 has 15 residues. The germline CDR1 and CDR2 sequences are SGHTA and FQGNSA. V lost 1 base, J lost 4 bases, and 12 bases lay in between. The CDR3 bases are TGTGCCAGCAGCTTAGAGGGCAGGGCGGCAGATACGCAGTATTTT. Translated: CASSLEGRAADTQYF.

This clone is a singleton in its sample. The chain uses TRBV6-1 and TRBJ2-1; possible D gene TRBD2, 6 bases. The CDR3 is made up of 16 amino acids. V lost 3 bases and J lost 4, with 16 bases in between. CDR1 and CDR2 (germline): MNHNS, SASEGT. CDR3 sequence reads: CASSDYPRGNYNEQFF. CDR3 nucleotide sequence: TGTGCCAGCAGTGATTACCCCCGGGGGAATTACAATGAGCAGTTCTTC.

The chain couples TRBV7-8 to TRBJ1-4, with no clear D. Germline assignment: CDR1 SGHVS and CDR2 FQNEAQ. This CDR3 region has 14 residues. Trimming cost V 5 bases and J 5 bases, with 12 bases left between them. CDR3 coding DNA: TGTGCCAGCAGCGCAAGGTGGGGAAATGAAAAACTGTTTTTT. Residues: CASSARWGNEKLFF.

The V and J genes are TRBV27 and TRBJ2-1; 7 positions agree with TRBD2. CDR3 length: 15 amino acids. V shed 0 bases, J shed 7 bases, and the junction held 6 bases outside the gene matches. Germline CDR1 and CDR2: MNHEY and SMNVEV (reference sequence). In DNA, the CDR3 is TGTGCCAGCAGTTTATCGTGGGGGGGGAAGAATGAGCAGTTCTTC. The encoded protein is CASSLSWGGKNEQFF.

This chain joins TRBV4-1 and TRBJ2-1; 7 nucleotides align to TRBD1. The CDR3 sequence is 20 residues long. Trimming cost V 0 bases and J 0 bases; bases outside gene matches: 14. Germline loops: CDR1 MGHRA, CDR2 YSYEKL. CDR3 DNA: TGCGCCAGCAGCCAAGAGCGGCTGGACTTGTCAGGGGGCTCCTACAATGAGCAGTTCTTC. Translated, it gives CASSQERLDLSGGSYNEQFF.

The chain is built from TRBV9 and TRBJ2-4, with TRBD2 as a possible D gene (5 bases). The CDR3 covers 15 residues. The germline V gene has CDR1 SGDLS and CDR2 YYNGEE. The V gene lost 2 bases and the J gene lost 1 base, with 10 bases spanning the gap. CDR3 region: CASSVSAAAKNIQYF. DNA of the CDR3: TGTGCCAGCAGCGTGTCAGCGGCGGCCAAAAACATTCAGTACTTC.

This chain uses TRBV11-2 with TRBJ2-7; possible D gene TRBD2, 6 bases. Germline CDR1 SGHAT, CDR2 FQNNGV. The germline V and J ends were trimmed by 0 bases and 0 bases, with 9 bases remaining between them. This CDR3 contains 15 residues. The CDR3 spells CASSLEAGSSYEQYF. The CDR3 DNA reads as TGTGCCAGCAGCTTAGAGGCGGGGTCCTCCTACGAGCAGTACTTC.